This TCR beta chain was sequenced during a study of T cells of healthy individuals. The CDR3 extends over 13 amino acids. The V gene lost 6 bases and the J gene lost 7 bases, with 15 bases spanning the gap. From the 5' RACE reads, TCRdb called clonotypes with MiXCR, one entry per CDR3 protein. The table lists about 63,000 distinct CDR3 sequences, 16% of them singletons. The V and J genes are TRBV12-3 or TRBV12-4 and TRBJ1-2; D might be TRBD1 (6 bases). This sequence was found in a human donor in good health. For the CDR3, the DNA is TGTGCCAGCAGCCCTGTGGGGGCGCCTGGCTACACCTTC. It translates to CASSPVGAPGYTF.